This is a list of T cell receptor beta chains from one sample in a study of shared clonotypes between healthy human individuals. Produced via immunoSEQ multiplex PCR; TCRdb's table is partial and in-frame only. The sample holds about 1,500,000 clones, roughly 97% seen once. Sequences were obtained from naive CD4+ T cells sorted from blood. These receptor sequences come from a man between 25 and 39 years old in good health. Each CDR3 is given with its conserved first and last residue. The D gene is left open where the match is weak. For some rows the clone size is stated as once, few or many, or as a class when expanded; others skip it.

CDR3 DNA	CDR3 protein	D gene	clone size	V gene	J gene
TGCGCCAGCATGCCGGGAGGGCCCCCCGGGGAGCTGTTTTTT	CASMPGGPPGELFF	TRBD2	.	TRBV10-1	TRBJ2-2
TGTGCCAGCAGCCCGGACCCCGCCGCCGAGTGGGTCATTGAAAAACTGTTTTTT	CASSPDPAAEWVIEKLFF	.	.	TRBV7-9	TRBJ1-4
TGTGCCATCAGTGCTGGGGCTAGCGGGAGTGGCTACGAGCAGTACTTC	CAISAGASGSGYEQYF	TRBD2	once	TRBV10-3	TRBJ2-7
TGTGCCAGCAGTTTATTCTCGGGGGGCCGATCGAACAATCAGCCCCAGCATTTT	CASSLFSGGRSNNQPQHF	.	.	TRBV27	TRBJ1-5
TGTGCCAGCACCGGCCTAGCCACCCCCAATGAGCAGTTCTTC	CASTGLATPNEQFF	.	.	TRBV2	TRBJ2-1
TGTGCCAGCAGCCAGGGACTTACTAGCGGGAGGACGAATGAGCAGTTCTTC	CASSQGLTSGRTNEQFF	TRBD2	.	TRBV4-2	TRBJ2-1
TGTGCCAGCAGCTTGGTCAGCTTCATCTCCTACGAGCAGTACTTC	CASSLVSFISYEQYF	.	.	TRBV5-4	TRBJ2-7
TGTGCCAGTAGATCTATGGTACAGGGGTGGACGTTGCTTCAGCCCCAGCATTTT	CASRSMVQGWTLLQPQHF	TRBD1	.	TRBV19	TRBJ1-5
TGTGCTAGTGGTTTGTATTCCGGGACTAGCGGGAGGACGGCGAACACCGGGGAGCTGTTTTTT	CASGLYSGTSGRTANTGELFF	TRBD2	.	TRBV12-5	TRBJ2-2
TGTGCCAGTACCCCACTGGCCAGGGTGACGGTCGGAAACACCATATATTTT	CASTPLARVTVGNTIYF	.	once	TRBV19	TRBJ1-3
TGTGCCAGCAGCCACGGACACAGGGTACTGCGGAATGAGCAGTTCTTC	CASSHGHRVLRNEQFF	.	once	TRBV14	TRBJ2-1
TGTGCCAGCAGCATGGGGCCAGGGTCGTCGAAAAATGGACAGCCCCAGCATTTT	CASSMGPGSSKNGQPQHF	.	.	TRBV5-6	TRBJ1-5
TGTGCCAGCTCACCACTTAAGCTAGCGGGAGCTGGGGCCAACGTCCTGACTTTC	CASSPLKLAGAGANVLTF	TRBD2	.	TRBV18	TRBJ2-6
TGTGCCAGCGCACAGGACGGGAGAAACACTGAAGCTTTCTTT	CASAQDGRNTEAFF	.	.	TRBV18	TRBJ1-1
TGTGCCAGCAACTCAAGGGGGGCAGGGGTGTACGATACGCAGTATTTT	CASNSRGAGVYDTQYF	.	.	TRBV5-5	TRBJ2-3
TGTGCCAGCAGTTTTGCACGGCGAATCAACTACAATGAGCAGTTCTTC	CASSFARRINYNEQFF	.	.	TRBV27	TRBJ2-1
TGTGCCAGCATCTCTCCTGGGGCCAACGTCCTGACTTTC	CASISPGANVLTF	.	.	TRBV28	TRBJ2-6
TGTGCCAGCAGTTACTCCGGGTCCACCTCGGGGGAGCAGTACTTC	CASSYSGSTSGEQYF	.	.	TRBV6-6	TRBJ2-7
TGTGCCAGCAGCCCTATTGGGAACACTGAAGCTTTCTTT	CASSPIGNTEAFF	.	.	TRBV9	TRBJ1-1
TGTGCCAGCAGCCCGAGCGGGGCGAGTTCCTACGAGCAGTACTTC	CASSPSGASSYEQYF	TRBD2	.	TRBV28	TRBJ2-7
TGTGCCAGCAGCTTAGACCCAGGTATCTACGAGCAGTACTTC	CASSLDPGIYEQYF	.	.	TRBV7-9	TRBJ2-7
TGTGCCAGCAGTATTAACAGGGACATTCAGTACTTC	CASSINRDIQYF	.	.	TRBV28	TRBJ2-4
TGTGCCAGCAGTTCTAAGACCGGGGAGCTGTTTTTT	CASSSKTGELFF	.	.	TRBV28	TRBJ2-2
TGTGCCAGCTCACCACCGTGGAACAGAGCCTACGAGCAGTACTTC	CASSPPWNRAYEQYF	.	.	TRBV18	TRBJ2-7
TGTGCCGGGGCGGAGGGGGAGGCCTACAATGAGCAGTTCTTC	CAGAEGEAYNEQFF	.	.	TRBV7-9	TRBJ2-1
TGCGCCAACCGCCGGGCCACGTATAGCAATCAGCCCCAGCATTTT	CANRRATYSNQPQHF	.	.	TRBV10-1	TRBJ1-5
TGTGCCTGGAATTATATCTCCTGGCGGATTGGCGACTATGGCTACACCTTC	CAWNYISWRIGDYGYTF	.	.	TRBV30	TRBJ1-2
TGTGCCAGCAGTGAGGGGGCGTCAACCGGGGAGCTGTTTTTT	CASSEGASTGELFF	.	.	TRBV6-1	TRBJ2-2
TGTGCCAGCTCACCGGGAGAGGTGAGAGAGACCCAGTACTTC	CASSPGEVRETQYF	.	once	TRBV18	TRBJ2-5
TGTGCTAGTGGTTTAAGACTAGCGGGAGTGGGCTCCTACAATGAGCAGTTCTTC	CASGLRLAGVGSYNEQFF	TRBD2	.	TRBV12-5	TRBJ2-1
TGTGCCAGCAGTTCGCTTCTACAGTGGGGTGAAGCTTTCTTT	CASSSLLQWGEAFF	.	.	TRBV28	TRBJ1-1
TGTGCCAGCAGTTTAAGGGGCTTCTATGGCTACACCTTC	CASSLRGFYGYTF	.	.	TRBV28	TRBJ1-2
TGTGCCAGCAGGGGGACTCTCACGGAGTATTTT	CASRGTLTEYF	.	.	TRBV5-4	TRBJ2-3
TGCAGCGCCCAACAGGCCTCTGGAAACACCATATATTTT	CSAQQASGNTIYF	.	.	TRBV29-1	TRBJ1-3
TGTGCCAGTAGTCCGAGACAGGGGGTTGCCACCGGGGAGCTGTTTTTT	CASSPRQGVATGELFF	TRBD1	.	TRBV19	TRBJ2-2
TGTGCCTGGACGGGAGGAGGCAATCAGCCCCAGCATTTT	CAWTGGGNQPQHF	.	.	TRBV30	TRBJ1-5
TGCGCCAGCAGCCAAGATCGGCTAGCGTTTTACACAGATACGCAGTATTTT	CASSQDRLAFYTDTQYF	.	.	TRBV4-1	TRBJ2-3
TGTGCCAGCAGTACCCCGACGGGAGGGTGGGGCAATCAGCCCCAGCATTTT	CASSTPTGGWGNQPQHF	.	.	TRBV28	TRBJ1-5
TGTGCCAGCAGTTTTCCCGGCGGGCTTCCCTACGAGCAGTACTTC	CASSFPGGLPYEQYF	.	.	TRBV28	TRBJ2-7
TGTGCCAGCAGAACTAGCGGGAGCGGAGTCGGGGAGCTGTTTTTT	CASRTSGSGVGELFF	TRBD2	.	TRBV2	TRBJ2-2